One sample yielded the 24 T cell receptor beta chains listed below, sequenced in a study of metastatic and nonmetastatic thyroid tumors (TCRdb year 2020). Libraries were prepared through PCR. The reads were generated on an Illumina HiSeq 4000. TCRdb passed the public sequencing reads through fastp at Q25 and MiXCR, retaining productive beta sequences. The table for this sample lists some 22,000 clones; around 25% of them were counted only once. The ten largest clones take up approximately 12% of the sample. No patient had received any treatment before thyroid surgery. The sample comprised tumor tissue. These receptors were collected from a male donor with papillary thyroid cancer or a benign thyroid nodule (not recorded which). Some clones in this sample may be carry-over from other donors' samples.

This clone was seen at least ten times. The V call is TRBV27, the J call TRBJ2-2, with TRBD1 as a possible D gene (5 bases). Germline-derived CDR1 and CDR2 are MNHEY and SMNVEV (reference sequence). V was trimmed by 1 base and J by 1 base, leaving 7 bases between them. The CDR3 covers 15 residues. This CDR3 reads CASSLWQGNTGELFF. The CDR3 DNA sequence: TGTGCCAGCAGTTTATGGCAGGGGAACACCGGGGAGCTGTTTTTT.

The sample holds many counts of this clone. The chain couples TRBV20-1 to TRBJ1-2, with D possibly being TRBD1 (5 bases). V was shortened by 2 bases and J by 8 bases, with 27 bases between the two germline ends. The germline CDR1 and CDR2 sequences are DFQATT and SNEGSKA (reference sequence). The CDR3 has 17 amino acids. The CDR3 protein is CSARQTGLRVGVLGYTF. The CDR3 nucleotides are TGCAGTGCTAGACAAACGGGACTCCGGGTTGGAGTCTTGGGCTACACCTTC.

This sequence joins TRBV7-9 and TRBJ1-2; maybe TRBD1 (5 bases). Trimming took 5 bases from V and 9 from J, leaving 19 bases between them. From germline, CDR1 is SEHNR and CDR2 FQNEAQ (reference sequence). The CDR3 consists of 14 residues. CDR3 residues: CASSRTWGANCYTF. CDR3 nucleotide sequence: TGTGCCAGCAGCCGGACATGGGGCGCGAATTGCTACACCTTC.

The V and J genes are TRBV19 and TRBJ2-4; tentatively, D is TRBD2 (7 bases). Between the trimmed V and J ends, which lost 3 bases and 0 bases, there was a span of 15 bases. Per the germline V gene, CDR1 is LNHDA and CDR2 is SQIVND (reference sequence). This CDR3 comprises 17 residues. The CDR3 region has the DNA TGTGCCAGTAGTATTTTGGGAGGGGGTCGAGCCAAAAACATTCAGTACTTC. Protein: CASSILGGGRAKNIQYF.

This clone has a single count. The genes are TRBV11-3 and TRBJ1-1, with D perhaps matching TRBD1 (5 bases). V lost 5 bases and J 4 bases, leaving 11 bases between the germline ends. Germline loops: CDR1 SGHNT, CDR2 YENEEA. The CDR3 spans 13 residues. The CDR3 DNA is TGTGCCAGCAGCCGCGGGGCAAGCACTGAAGCTTTCTTT. Its protein is CASSRGASTEAFF. Filled out from reference TRBV11-3 and TRBJ1-1, the complete variable domain reads EAGVVQSPRYKIIEKKQPVAFWCNPISGHNTLYWYLQNLGQGPELLIRYENEEAVDDSQLPKDRFSAERLKGVDSTLKIQPAELGDSAVYLCASSRGASTEAFFGQGTRLTVV.

This clone has ten or more counts. The V call is TRBV10-3, the J call TRBJ1-2; no reliable D call. Germline V lookup: CDR1 ENHRY, CDR2 SYGVKD. This CDR3 is built from 13 residues. Trimming removed 4 bases from V and 2 bases from J, with 8 bases in between. CDR3 region: CAISGGSNYGYTF. CDR3 nucleotide sequence: TGTGCCATCAGTGGAGGTTCGAACTATGGCTACACCTTC.

The chain has TRBV11-1 and TRBJ1-3; D might be TRBD1 (5 bases). Trimming removed 8 bases at V and 4 bases at J, with 27 bases between. This CDR3 is built from 18 residues. Germline loops: CDR1 SGHAT, CDR2 FQDESV (reference sequence). Here the CDR3 reads CASAVLRGWRQGGNTIYF. The CDR3, as DNA: TGTGCCAGCGCAGTACTAAGGGGTTGGCGGCAGGGAGGAAACACCATATATTTT.

Remarks on this clone: The junction departs from germline at one end; a sequencing error may be responsible. The V and J genes are TRBV11-3 and TRBJ2-7; 7 bases match TRBD1. The germline gives CDR1 SGHNT, CDR2 YENEEA. CDR3 length: 13 residues. Here the CDR3 reads CAGSLGTVNEQYF. The CDR3, as DNA: TGTGCCGGCAGCTTAGGGACAGTTAACGAGCAGTACTTC.

In its sample, this clone ranks as medium-sized. V and J are TRBV7-2 and TRBJ2-7; the D gene is possibly TRBD2 (5 bases). Germline CDR1 is SGHTA and CDR2 is FQGNSA. The CDR3 is 14 amino acids. Trimming left V 1 base short and J 3 bases short, with 10 bases between. CDR3 region: CASSLDPGIYEQYF. The CDR3 region has the DNA TGTGCCAGCAGCTTAGATCCCGGGATCTACGAGCAGTACTTC.

This clone is classed as medium-sized (0.01 to 0.1%). V and J are TRBV24-1 and TRBJ1-5, with D perhaps matching TRBD1 (6 bases). The germline V and J ends were trimmed by 7 bases and 4 bases, with 19 bases remaining between them. This CDR3 is built from 16 residues. Germline CDR1 reads KGHDR; CDR2 reads SFDVKD. The CDR3 nucleotides read TGTGCCACCAGATGTGGGGGACAAGCATCTAATCAGCCCCAGCATTTT. As protein: CATRCGGQASNQPQHF.

This clone has ten or more counts. At the DNA level, this CDR3 is encoded by other sequences in the same sample as well. This sequence joins TRBV27 and TRBJ2-7, with TRBD1 matching 9 bases. The CDR3 has 15 amino acids. Germline loops: CDR1 MNHEY, CDR2 SMNVEV (reference sequence). Trimming at V came to 0 bases and at J to 4 bases, leaving 4 bases not matched to a gene. This chain's CDR3 is CASSLSGTGPYEQYF. For the CDR3, the DNA is TGTGCCAGCAGTTTATCCGGGACAGGGCCATACGAGCAGTACTTC.

The genes are TRBV7-8 and TRBJ1-5; 9 bases fit TRBD1. Trimming at V came to 1 base and at J to 7 bases, leaving 8 bases not matched to a gene. The CDR3 loop spans 16 amino acids. Germline assignment: CDR1 SGHVS and CDR2 FQNEAQ. The CDR3 bases are TGTGCCAGCAGCTTAGATGGGACAGGGACGGGGCAGCCCCAGCATTTT. This translates into CASSLDGTGTGQPQHF.

About this clone itself: This CDR3 fails to terminate in the conserved phenylalanine or tryptophan, so it likely reflects a read error. The chain has TRBV7-2 and TRBJ1-2, with unresolved D. The CDR3 has 15 amino acids. Germline V CDR1 and CDR2: SGHTA, FQGNSA. Between the trimmed V and J ends, which lost 5 bases and 4 bases, there was a span of 17 bases. CDR3 DNA: TGTGCCAGCAGCAATACCCACGCCGCCTCCTATGGCTACACCGTC. Protein: CASSNTHAASYGYTV.

The V and J genes are TRBV7-2 and TRBJ1-2; no clear D gene. There are 15 residues in the CDR3. In germline, CDR1 is SGHTA, CDR2 FQGNSA. V lost 4 bases and J 4 bases, leaving 16 bases between the germline ends. CDR3 sequence: CASSYQSALSYGYTF. As DNA, the CDR3 is TGTGCCAGCAGCTACCAAAGCGCCCTTTCCTATGGCTACACCTTC.

This clone was observed at least ten times. The chain couples TRBV20-1 to TRBJ1-1; possibly TRBD1 for D (5 bases). V lost 2 bases, J lost 11 bases, and 24 bases lay in between. Germline CDR1 is DFQATT and CDR2 is SNEGSKA (reference sequence). The CDR3 totals 15 residues. CDR3 in DNA: TGCAGTGCTAGACCCCGGGGGATATCGCACCGAGCGGCTTTCTTT. This codes for CSARPRGISHRAAFF.

This chain connects TRBV7-8 to TRBJ2-7, with no clear D. The CDR3 runs to 14 residues. V lost 3 bases to trimming and J lost 0 bases, with 9 bases between them. Looked up from germline, CDR1 is SGHVS and CDR2 is FQNEAQ. The CDR3 here is CASSLAHGSYEQYF. As DNA, the CDR3 is TGTGCCAGCAGCTTGGCCCATGGCTCCTACGAGCAGTACTTC.

This clone was detected ten times or more. This chain joins TRBV11-2 and TRBJ1-6; D is undetermined. The CDR3 extends over 18 amino acids. V was trimmed by 0 bases and J by 7 bases, leaving 19 bases between them. Germline loops: CDR1 SGHAT, CDR2 FQNNGV. CDR3 loop: CASSLDRRGDKFNSPLHF. The DNA for the CDR3 is TGTGCCAGCAGCTTAGACCGGCGGGGTGATAAATTCAATTCACCCCTCCACTTT.

The chain uses TRBV11-1 and TRBJ2-5; 13 nucleotides line up with TRBD2. Germline V gene sequence: CDR1 SGHAT, CDR2 FQDESV (reference sequence). The CDR3 is made up of 19 amino acids. Trimming at V came to 5 bases and at J to 5 bases, leaving 17 bases not matched to a gene. This chain's CDR3 is CASSALPGLAGSFMETQYF. The CDR3 nucleotides are TGTGCCAGCAGCGCACTACCGGGACTAGCGGGGAGTTTTATGGAGACCCAGTACTTC.

The chain recombines TRBV7-2 with TRBJ1-5; D remains unclear. The CDR3 is made up of 15 amino acids. The V and J ends lost 1 base and 1 base respectively, with 8 bases between them. Germline assignment: CDR1 SGHTA and CDR2 FQGNSA. The CDR3 loop is CASSLGSQSNQPQHF. The CDR3 bases are TGTGCCAGCAGCTTAGGTAGCCAGAGCAATCAGCCCCAGCATTTT.

This clone came up many times. The V call is TRBV7-6, the J call TRBJ2-1; D not resolved. The CDR3 covers 13 residues. CDR1 SGHVS and CDR2 FNYEAQ come from the germline V gene. Trimming left V 5 bases short and J 9 bases short, with 14 bases between. CDR3 loop: CASSGTLGTEQFF. Written as DNA, the CDR3 is TGTGCCAGCAGCGGTACCCTAGGTACTGAGCAGTTCTTC.

V is TRBV6-1 and J is TRBJ1-2; the D gene is possibly TRBD1 (6 bases). The CDR3 loop spans 13 amino acids. Germline V CDR1 and CDR2: MNHNS, SASEGT. V lost 7 bases and J lost 3, with 12 bases in between. CDR3 nucleotides: TGTGCCAGCATTGGAGCAGGGGACTATGGCTACACCTTC. Translation: CASIGAGDYGYTF.

This clone was recorded at least ten times. The chain couples TRBV18 to TRBJ2-7, with TRBD1 matching over 9 bases. With V trimmed by 4 bases and J by 7 bases, 8 bases remained unmatched. The CDR3 has 14 amino acids. Germline assignment: CDR1 KGHSH and CDR2 LQKENI. The CDR3 region is CASSRDRESDEQYF. The DNA for the CDR3 is TGTGCCAGCTCACGGGACAGGGAGTCGGATGAGCAGTACTTC.

This clone is labeled as medium-sized (0.01 to 0.1%). The chain uses TRBV28 and TRBJ2-7; tentatively, D is TRBD1 (5 bases). This CDR3 has 14 amino acids. Between the trimmed V and J ends, which lost 2 bases and 2 bases, there was a span of 10 bases. In germline, CDR1 is MDHEN, CDR2 SYDVKM. The CDR3 spells CASSLGQGAYEQYF. CDR3 in DNA: TGTGCCAGCAGTTTAGGGCAGGGCGCCTACGAGCAGTACTTC. Together with reference TRBV28 and TRBJ2-7, the CDR3 gives the full variable domain: DVKVTQSSRYLVKRTGEKVFLECVQDMDHENMFWYRQDPGLGLRLIYFSYDVKMKEKGDIPEGYSVSREKKERFSLILESASTNQTSMYLCASSLGQGAYEQYFGPGTRLTVT.

Concerning this clone: A junction boundary mismatches the germline segment, possibly from a read error. The V call is TRBV6-5, the J call TRBJ2-1; D unclear. Germline assignment: CDR1 MNHEY and CDR2 SVGAGI. The CDR3 covers 16 residues. The DNA of the CDR3 is TGTGCCAGCAGTTACTCGAGGCGTGACGCCTACAATGGGCAGTTCTTC. Translated: CASSYSRRDAYNGQFF.